This T cell receptor (beta chain) appears in the sequencing data of a study of cytomegalovirus exposure and HLA in healthy donors. Study conclusions and caveats: An analysis that came later showed most CMV-associated TCR beta chains appearing HLA-restricted. Other equally common chains were less clonally expanded than HLA-associated TCR beta chains, a later analysis showed. Later work associated fewer than 20,000 TCR beta sequences with HLA alleles at 0.05 false discovery rate.

Remarks on this clone: Its antigen is unknown.

The CDR3 length is 15 residues. Germline V gene lookup returns CDR1 GTSNPN and CDR2 SVGIG (reference sequence). The ends lost 5 bases at V and 7 bases at J; junction bases unmatched: 12. PCR amplification relied on 60 Vbeta primers (plus 13 Jbeta primers). TCRdb's table, derived via immunoSEQ multiplex PCR, lists solely in-frame clones and lacks some. The sample yields roughly 120,000 clones, around four fifths seen once. Material for sequencing was PBMCs. This chain joins TRBV30 and TRBJ2-1; TRBD2 matches at 9 bases. This receptor was obtained from a man aged 30 to 39 in good health and CMV-seronegative. The CDR3: CAWAPIAGVLNEQFF. The CDR3 region has the DNA TGTGCCTGGGCACCCATAGCGGGAGTCCTAAATGAGCAGTTCTTC. Full variable domain (outside the CDR3, taken from reference TRBV30 and TRBJ2-1): SQTIHQWPATLVQPVGSPLSLECTVEGTSNPNLYWYRQAAGRGLQLLFYSVGIGQISSEVPQNLSASRPQDRQFILSSKKLLLSDSGFYLCAWAPIAGVLNEQFFGPGTRLTVL.